Listed below are T cell receptor beta chains from one sample, sequenced in a study of neoadjuvant nivolumab and ipilimumab in lung cancer. Data came from immunoSEQ multiplex PCR; TCRdb stores just in-frame clones and leaves some out. Of about 27,000 clones in the sample, about 70% were seen once. This material consisted of tumor tissue, taken after neoadjuvant nivolumab, alone or with ipilimumab, at or shortly before surgery. The source is an adult with non-small cell lung cancer. The CDR3 runs from the conserved cysteine through the conserved F or W. The D gene is left open where the match is weak. Clone sizes are given selectively: once, few, many, or a class where the clone is expanded.

size	V	D	J	length	DNA	CDR3
once	TRBV11-1	-	TRBJ2-6	16	TGTGCCAGCAGATTTACAGGTTACTCTGGGGCCAACGTCCTGACTTTC	CASRFTGYSGANVLTF
-	TRBV9	-	TRBJ2-3	18	TGTGCCAGCAGCGTCCCACTAGCAGGGGGAGGGAGCACAGATACGCAGTATTTT	CASSVPLAGGGSTDTQYF
-	TRBV4-3	-	TRBJ2-5	13	TGCGCCAGCAGCCAAGTCCGGGGAGAGACCCAGTACTTC	CASSQVRGETQYF
-	TRBV18	-	TRBJ1-4	13	TGTGCCAGCTCGGAGGCTACTAAGGAAAAACTGTTTTTT	CASSEATKEKLFF
once	TRBV2	-	TRBJ1-1	12	TGTGCCAGCACCAAAGGGGACACTGAAGCTTTCTTT	CASTKGDTEAFF
-	TRBV7-9	TRBD2	TRBJ2-1	15	TGTGCCAGCAGCTTGGGAAGCGGGGGGGCGGATGAGCAGTTCTTC	CASSLGSGGADEQFF
few	TRBV5-1	-	TRBJ2-5	12	TGCGCCAGCAGCCCACAGGGAGAGACCCAGTACTTC	CASSPQGETQYF
few	TRBV2	-	TRBJ1-1	13	TGTGCCAGCAGTGAAGACGTGAACACTGAAGCTTTCTTT	CASSEDVNTEAFF
once	TRBV4-2	-	TRBJ2-2	15	TGTGCCAGCAGCCAAGAAACTGATTACACCGGGGAGCTGTTTTTT	CASSQETDYTGELFF
-	TRBV10-3	TRBD1	TRBJ1-1	14	TGTGCCACCCGGGGAGGGGGCACGCGGACTGAAGCTTTCTTT	CATRGGGTRTEAFF
-	TRBV5-6	-	TRBJ2-5	13	TGTGCCAGCAGCTTGGTCCCAGAAGAGACCCAGTACTTC	CASSLVPEETQYF
-	TRBV5-6	-	TRBJ1-6	15	TGTGCCAGCAGCTTGGGGTGGTCCTATAATTCACCCCTCCACTTT	CASSLGWSYNSPLHF
-	TRBV5-1	-	TRBJ1-1	13	TGCGCCAGCAGCTTGGATCTGTTCACTGAAGCTTTCTTT	CASSLDLFTEAFF
-	TRBV18	-	TRBJ2-5	15	TGTGCCAGCTCCCCCAGGACAGCCAAAGAGGAGACCCAGTACTTC	CASSPRTAKEETQYF
-	TRBV27	TRBD1	TRBJ1-2	13	TGTGCCAGCAGTTTCCAGGGGGCGGGTGGCTACACCTTC	CASSFQGAGGYTF
-	TRBV11-2	-	TRBJ2-7	13	TGTGCCAGCAGCTTCGGGCAGGGGTACGAGCAGTACTTC	CASSFGQGYEQYF
-	TRBV2	-	TRBJ2-2	15	TGTGCCAGCAGGGCAGAAACGATTTACACCGGGGAGCTGTTTTTT	CASRAETIYTGELFF
-	TRBV9	-	TRBJ1-3	15	TGTGCCAGCAGTCCCGCGGGGATCTCTCTAAACACCATATATTTT	CASSPAGISLNTIYF
few	TRBV10-2	TRBD2	TRBJ2-7	15	TGCGCCAGCAGTGCCAGATCTAGCGGCACCTACGAGCAGTACTTC	CASSARSSGTYEQYF
-	TRBV5-1	-	TRBJ2-1	13	TGCGCCAGCAGCTTGCAGGCAGACAATGAGCAGTTCTTC	CASSLQADNEQFF
-	TRBV18	TRBD2	TRBJ2-7	17	TGTGCCAGCTCACCAGGGAGCGGGGGGGCTTTTTTGGACGAGCAGTACTTC	CASSPGSGGAFLDEQYF
-	TRBV7-3	-	TRBJ2-1	15	TGTGCCAGCAGCTGGGAAGCAGGCTCCTACAATGAGCAGTTCTTC	CASSWEAGSYNEQFF
-	TRBV5-1	TRBD2	TRBJ2-3	18	TGCGCCAGCAGCTTGGCCAGGACTAGCGGGGGGGCGACAGATACGCAGTATTTT	CASSLARTSGGATDTQYF
-	TRBV5-4	TRBD2	TRBJ2-1	19	TGTGCCAGCAGCTTGGATCTTAGCGGGGGGGATGGGCCCTACAATGAGCAGTTCTTC	CASSLDLSGGDGPYNEQFF
-	TRBV5-1	-	TRBJ2-1	15	TGCGCCAGCAGCTTGGCGACGGGGATCTACAATGAGCAGTTCTTC	CASSLATGIYNEQFF
-	TRBV29-1	TRBD1	TRBJ1-4	12	TGCAGCGCCGGGACAGGGTATGAAAAACTGTTTTTT	CSAGTGYEKLFF
-	TRBV18	-	TRBJ1-2	12	TGTGCCAGCTCCCCCGAGACCTATGGCTACACCTTC	CASSPETYGYTF
-	TRBV10-3	-	TRBJ1-2	12	TGTGCCATCAGTTCGACAGGCGAAGGCTACACCTTC	CAISSTGEGYTF
-	TRBV7-9	-	TRBJ1-2	13	TGTGCCAGCAGCTTATCGACAGCCTATGGCTACACCTTC	CASSLSTAYGYTF
-	TRBV4-1	-	TRBJ2-5	15	TGCGCCAGCAGCCAAGCGGGGAGTTTCCAAGAGACCCAGTACTTC	CASSQAGSFQETQYF
-	TRBV2	-	TRBJ1-5	14	TGTGCCAGCAGTACCCAGGGTAGCAATCAGCCCCAGCATTTT	CASSTQGSNQPQHF
-	TRBV6-1	-	TRBJ1-5	14	TGTGCCAGCAATAGTGATACGGGGGGTCAGCCCCAGCATTTT	CASNSDTGGQPQHF
-	TRBV10-3	-	TRBJ1-5	14	TGTGCCATCAGTCCAGACTATAGCAATCAGCCCCAGCATTTT	CAISPDYSNQPQHF
-	TRBV7-2	-	TRBJ1-5	14	TGTGCCAGCAGCCTTCTCTTGGGCAATCAGCCCCAGCATTTT	CASSLLLGNQPQHF
-	TRBV9	TRBD2	TRBJ2-3	16	TGTGCCAGCAGCCCGGCGGGGGGCCTAAGCACAGATACGCAGTATTTT	CASSPAGGLSTDTQYF
-	TRBV5-1	-	TRBJ2-5	13	TGCGCCAGCAGCTTTAGCCCCCAAGAGACCCAGTACTTC	CASSFSPQETQYF
-	TRBV9	TRBD1	TRBJ2-3	15	TGTGCCAGCAGCGAAAAGGGGGCTGGCACAGATACGCAGTATTTT	CASSEKGAGTDTQYF
-	TRBV5-1	TRBD1	TRBJ2-3	15	TGCGCCAGCAGCCGGACAGGGGACGACACAGATACGCAGTATTTT	CASSRTGDDTDTQYF
-	TRBV11-2	-	TRBJ2-1	15	TGTGCCAGCAGCTCGGGGGCCGGCGCCTACAATGAGCAGTTCTTC	CASSSGAGAYNEQFF
few	TRBV28	-	TRBJ1-6	12	TGTGCCAGCAGCGACGGGGATTCACCCCTCCACTTT	CASSDGDSPLHF